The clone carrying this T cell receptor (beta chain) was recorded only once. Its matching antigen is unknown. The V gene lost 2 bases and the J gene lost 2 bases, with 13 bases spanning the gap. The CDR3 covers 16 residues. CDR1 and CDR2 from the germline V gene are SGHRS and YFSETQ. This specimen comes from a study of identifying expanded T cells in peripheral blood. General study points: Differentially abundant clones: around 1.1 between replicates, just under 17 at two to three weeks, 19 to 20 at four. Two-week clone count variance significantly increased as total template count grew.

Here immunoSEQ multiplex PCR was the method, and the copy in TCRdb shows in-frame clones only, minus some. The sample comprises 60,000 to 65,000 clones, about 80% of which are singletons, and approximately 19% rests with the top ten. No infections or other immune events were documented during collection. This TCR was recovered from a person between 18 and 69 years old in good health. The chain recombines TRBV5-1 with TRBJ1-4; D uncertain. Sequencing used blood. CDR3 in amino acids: CASSFSSPGTNEKLFF. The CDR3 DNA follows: TGCGCCAGCAGCTTTAGTAGTCCCGGTACTAATGAAAAACTGTTTTTT.